Described below is a single T cell receptor beta chain sequence and its context. Only in-frame clones appear in the TCRdb table, and some are missing; sequencing was by immunoSEQ multiplex PCR. Here the sample spans about 130,000 clones, roughly nine tenths being singletons. The CDR3 runs 16 residues. Germline V lookup: CDR1 MNHEY, CDR2 SMNVEV (reference sequence). V gave up 5 bases and J gave up 1 base, with 17 bases separating them. This sample was taken from a study of blood T cell repertoires in COVID-19. Study-level information: Spain, Italy and the United States supplied samples that represented acute and convalescent COVID-19. T cells, B-cell-depleted T cells, or PBMCs supplied cDNA or gDNA.

The rearrangement links TRBV27 to TRBJ2-5; D may be TRBD2 (6 bases). This clonotype originated in a man between 45 and 60 years old with active COVID-19. Source material: peripheral blood. This CDR3 reads CASSTGVAVSQETQYF. The CDR3 DNA sequence: TGTGCCAGCAGTACCGGAGTAGCGGTGTCCCAAGAGACCCAGTACTTC.